Sequencing of this TCR beta chain was carried out in a study of vaccination and CD4 T cells after COVID-19. As for the study in general: The cells in question were stimulated using overlapping spike peptides derived from SARS-CoV-2, HCoV-NL63, HCoV-OC43 and HCoV-229E. Study findings and constraints: Median SARS-CoV-2-reactive clonotype numbers went up from around 20 to 38, but not significantly.

Of note for this clonotype: Its antigen is unknown.

Treatment specified: roughly ten-day PBMC culture with coronavirus spike peptide pools or control peptides (ViraFEST assay). Half-medium changes with fresh IL-2 medium occurred on days 3 and 7. The CDR3 runs 15 residues. Trimming took 6 bases from V and 4 from J; bases not matched to a gene: 6. Oncomine TCR Beta short-read sequencing was applied to DNA from cultured CD4+ T cells. TCRdb redid the calling of the PCR reads with MiXCR, one entry per CDR3 protein. Among under 15,000 distinct CDR3 sequences listed, approximately 57% were seen once. The TCR comes from a human donor who had recovered from COVID-19. Material: CD4+ T cells from blood, cultured in vitro. This chain links TRBV12-3 or TRBV12-4 with TRBJ2-7, with 13 positions matching TRBD2. The CDR3 nucleotides read TGTGCCAGCAGGCCGGGACTAGCGGGGCCATACGAGCAGTACTTC. Translated, it gives CASRPGLAGPYEQYF.